This TCR beta chain was sequenced for a study of T-cell memory formation after mild COVID-19. MiXCR, run by TCRdb on the 5' RACE reads, gives a single entry per CDR3 protein. The sample includes under 600,000 distinct CDR3 sequences, about 22% of them seen just once. Unmatched junction bases numbered 17, after V lost 6 bases and J lost 8 bases. CDR1 is MNHEY, CDR2 SVGAGI, per germline. This CDR3 contains 17 residues. The V and J genes are TRBV6-5 and TRBJ2-1; 9 bases agree with TRBD2. Sequenced material: PBMCs or a T cell subset sorted from them (not recorded which). The origin of this receptor is an adult woman who had mild COVID-19 (a few samples of this study predate the infection). Cell type and time point are not known. CDR3 region: CASRLALLAGGLDEQFF. The DNA of the CDR3 is TGTGCCAGCAGACTTGCTTTATTGGCGGGAGGGCTCGATGAGCAGTTCTTC.